One sample yielded the 8 T cell receptor beta chains listed below, sequenced in a study of blood T cell repertoires in COVID-19. TCRdb keeps only in-frame clones here, not all; method: immunoSEQ multiplex PCR. The sample records over 90,000 clones, about 85% being singletons. The sample comprised peripheral blood. The origin of the receptors is a man over 45 in a cohort sampled during active COVID-19.

The chain has TRBV19 and TRBJ2-5, with D maybe TRBD1 (5 bases). Per germline, CDR1 LNHDA and CDR2 SQIVND (reference sequence). The CDR3 covers 15 residues. V lost 2 bases and J lost 5, with 15 bases in between. CDR3 nucleotide sequence: TGTGCCAGTAGTATATCAGATGGATGGGGCGAGACCCAGTACTTC. Translation: CASSISDGWGETQYF.

V usage is TRBV20-1 and J usage is TRBJ2-5; TRBD2 is a possible D gene (5 bases). Germline values: CDR1 DFQATT, CDR2 SNEGSKA (reference sequence). The CDR3 contains 10 residues. V was cut by 6 bases and J by 3 bases, with 5 bases left in between. This CDR3 reads CSAGEETQYF. In DNA form, the CDR3 reads TGCAGTGCGGGAGAAGAGACCCAGTACTTC.

V is TRBV19 and J is TRBJ1-6; perhaps TRBD1 as D (5 bases). CDR3 length: 14 residues. The V end lost 4 bases, the J end lost 6 bases, and 10 bases lay between the germline ends. Germline V gene sequence: CDR1 LNHDA, CDR2 SQIVND (reference sequence). CDR3 DNA sequence: TGTGCCAGTAGTAATCAGGGTGGTAATTCACCCCTCCACTTT. It codes for CASSNQGGNSPLHF.

The rearrangement uses TRBV5-4 and TRBJ1-2; TRBD1 agrees at 7 bases. This CDR3 comprises 14 residues. Germline lookup yields CDR1 SGHNT and CDR2 YYREEE (reference sequence). V trimming: 7 bases; J trimming: 5 bases; junction bases outside the gene matches: 11. The CDR3 here is CASFPAGQSYGYTF. CDR3 in DNA: TGTGCCAGCTTCCCCGCGGGACAGTCGTATGGCTACACCTTC.

V gene TRBV19 combines with J gene TRBJ1-5; TRBD1 might be the D (6 bases). CDR3 length: 15 amino acids. V was trimmed by 5 bases and J by 0 bases, leaving 11 bases between them. The germline CDR1 and CDR2 sequences are LNHDA and SQIVND (reference sequence). The CDR3 sequence is CASSENRASNQPQHF. The CDR3 coding sequence is TGTGCCAGTAGTGAAAACAGGGCTAGCAATCAGCCCCAGCATTTT. The complete variable domain, with remaining parts taken from reference TRBV19 and TRBJ1-5, reads DGGITQSPKYLFRKEGQNVTLSCEQNLNHDAMYWYRQDPGQGLRLIYYSQIVNDFQKGDIAEGYSVSREKKESFPLTVTSAQKNPTAFYLCASSENRASNQPQHFGDGTRLSIL.

The V gene is TRBV7-6, the J gene TRBJ2-2; 7 nucleotides align to TRBD1. The CDR3 consists of 19 residues. The trim removed 0 bases at V and 0 bases at J, leaving 10 bases unmatched. Germline V lookup: CDR1 SGHVS, CDR2 FNYEAQ. CDR3 sequence reads: CASSLAFSDQGANTGELFF. The CDR3 DNA is TGTGCCAGCAGCTTAGCCTTCTCCGACCAGGGGGCGAACACCGGGGAGCTGTTTTTT.

The chain has TRBV18 and TRBJ1-4, with unresolved D. CDR1 is KGHSH, CDR2 LQKENI, per germline. V lost 2 bases and J 8 bases, leaving 9 bases between the germline ends. The length of the CDR3 is 13 residues. The CDR3 DNA sequence: TGTGCCAGCTCACCAATAGCAAACGAAAAACTGTTTTTT. This gives the protein CASSPIANEKLFF. The full variable domain, with the rest looked up from reference TRBV18 and TRBJ1-4, is NAGVMQNPRHLVRRRGQEARLRCSPMKGHSHVYWYRQLPEEGLKFMVYLQKENIIDESGMPKERFSAEFPKEGPSILRIQQVVRGDSAAYFCASSPIANEKLFFGSGTQLSVL.

The gene calls are TRBV9 and TRBJ1-2; D ambiguous. V lost 0 bases and J lost 6, with 12 bases in between. The CDR3 contains 14 residues. From germline, CDR1 is SGDLS and CDR2 YYNGEE. DNA for the CDR3: TGTGCCAGCAGCGTAGATCCGGGTTCGGATGGCTACACCTTC. Protein product: CASSVDPGSDGYTF.